This T cell receptor beta chain was captured in a study of OX40 agonist ivuxolimab in advanced cancers. General observations from the study: Specificity for antigen went undetermined in the expanded peripheral T cells. By week 6 at 0.1 to 3.0 mg/kg, blood CD4+ and CD8+ T cells had expanded clonally. Partial responders treated at 0.1-3.0 mg/kg exhibited clonal expansion among the lowest measured.

Germline V gives CDR1 SGHNT, CDR2 YYREEE (reference sequence). There are 14 residues in the CDR3. V gave up 5 bases and J gave up 8 bases; unmatched junction bases: 10. Remarks on this clone: Antigen: not known.

Generated by immunoSEQ multiplex PCR, the TCRdb table keeps only in-frame clones and is missing some. The data show 75,000 to 100,000 clones, around 84% seen once. This specimen was CD4+ or CD8+ T cells sorted from blood, taken in a trial of the OX40 agonist ivuxolimab. The genes are TRBV5-4 and TRBJ2-4, with 7 nucleotides matching TRBD2. The sequence derives from an adult with an advanced solid tumor such as melanoma, head and neck, liver or kidney cancer. CDR3: CASSLTSAGDIQYF. CDR3 DNA: TGTGCCAGCAGTTTGACTAGTGCGGGGGACATTCAGTACTTC.